These T cell receptor beta chains were read from a single sample in a study of cytomegalovirus exposure and HLA in healthy donors. Here immunoSEQ multiplex PCR was the method, and the copy in TCRdb shows in-frame clones only, minus some. The sample carries under 200,000 clones, roughly 76% recorded once. Sample: PBMCs. Source of these receptors: a woman in her 50s in good health and CMV-seronegative. Each CDR3 is given with its conserved first and last residue. The D gene is left open where the match is weak. The listing skips clone size in some rows; elsewhere it reads once, few, many or a size class.

d_call clone_size j_call v_call cdr3_aa cdr3_nt
TRBD2 NA TRBJ2-5 TRBV7-2 CASSSRLAGRAETQYF TGTGCCAGCAGCTCCCGACTAGCGGGAAGGGCGGAGACCCAGTACTTC
TRBD2 NA TRBJ2-2 TRBV13 CASSFQRAGGPDTGELFF TGTGCCAGCAGCTTCCAACGTGCGGGAGGGCCGGACACCGGGGAGCTGTTTTTT
NA NA TRBJ2-2 TRBV7-2 CASSVVGAGGELFF TGTGCCAGCAGCGTCGTGGGGGCGGGCGGGGAGCTGTTTTTT
TRBD2 NA TRBJ2-7 TRBV15 CATRLAGGSEQYF TGTGCCACCAGGCTAGCGGGAGGGTCCGAGCAGTACTTC
TRBD1 NA TRBJ2-6 TRBV19 CASTDRVSSGANVLTF TGTGCCAGTACCGACAGGGTAAGCTCTGGGGCCAACGTCCTGACTTTC
TRBD1 NA TRBJ1-1 TRBV4-3 CASSQDRTGNTEAFF TGCGCCAGCAGCCAAGACCGGACAGGGAACACTGAAGCTTTCTTT
TRBD1 NA TRBJ2-7 TRBV11-2 CASSLVVQGAGEQYF TGTGCCAGCAGCTTAGTGGTCCAGGGGGCTGGTGAGCAGTACTTC
NA NA TRBJ2-6 TRBV7-3 CASGLKDGANALTF TGTGCCAGCGGCTTGAAGGATGGGGCCAACGCCCTGACTTTC
TRBD1 NA TRBJ1-1 TRBV6-4 CASSDGYRGAEMNTEAFF TGTGCCAGCAGTGACGGGTACAGGGGGGCTGAAATGAACACTGAAGCTTTCTTT
TRBD1 NA TRBJ2-1 TRBV19 CASTRDSSYNEQFF TGTGCCAGTACCCGGGACAGCTCCTACAATGAGCAGTTCTTC
NA NA TRBJ1-5 TRBV18 CASSPDSRNQPQHF TGTGCCAGCTCACCCGACAGTAGAAATCAGCCCCAGCATTTT
NA NA TRBJ2-7 TRBV10-1 CASSEERPTYEQYF TGCGCCAGCAGTGAAGAGCGGCCGACCTACGAGCAGTACTTC
NA few TRBJ2-1 TRBV2 CASEGARVGVEQFF TGTGCCAGCGAAGGGGCCAGGGTAGGGGTTGAGCAGTTCTTC
TRBD2 NA TRBJ2-7 TRBV4-2 CASSQTPGLAGDPSSYEQYF TGTGCCAGCAGCCAAACACCGGGACTAGCGGGAGATCCTTCTTCCTACGAGCAGTACTTC
NA NA TRBJ2-1 TRBV14 CASAGAAYNEQFF TGTGCCAGCGCGGGGGCGGCCTACAATGAGCAGTTCTTC
NA NA TRBJ1-3 TRBV10-3 CAISESGRNTIYF TGTGCCATCAGTGAGTCGGGCCGAAACACCATATATTTT
NA NA TRBJ1-5 TRBV28 CASSSMQGFYQPQHF TGTGCCAGCAGTTCCATGCAGGGGTTTTATCAGCCCCAGCATTTT
TRBD1 once TRBJ1-2 TRBV4-1 CASSQGVTGVGGYTF TGCGCCAGCAGCCAAGGAGTTACAGGGGTCGGGGGCTACACCTTC
NA NA TRBJ1-1 TRBV7-9 CASRKTGENTEAFF TGTGCCAGCAGGAAAACGGGGGAGAACACTGAAGCTTTCTTT
NA NA TRBJ2-3 TRBV4-2 CASSLRGGKSTDTQYF TGTGCCAGCAGCCTTCGGGGCGGGAAAAGCACAGATACGCAGTATTTT
NA NA TRBJ2-2 TRBV7-6 CASSVGAGEYRNTGELFF TGTGCCAGCAGCGTGGGAGCAGGGGAATATCGAAACACCGGGGAGCTGTTTTTT
NA few TRBJ2-1 TRBV19 CASSIKSDEQFF TGTGCCAGTAGTATCAAAAGCGATGAGCAGTTCTTC
NA NA TRBJ2-5 TRBV10-3 CASGAEETQYF TGTGCCTCTGGGGCCGAAGAGACCCAGTACTTC
TRBD1 NA TRBJ2-7 TRBV9 CASSVEGTGGSYEQYF TGTGCCAGCAGCGTAGAAGGAACAGGGGGCTCCTACGAGCAGTACTTC
TRBD2 few TRBJ2-1 TRBV7-6 CASSLGTVGTSAYNEQFF TGTGCCAGCAGCTTAGGGACAGTCGGGACTAGCGCCTACAATGAGCAGTTCTTC
NA NA TRBJ1-1 TRBV4-1 CASSQDKRSEAFF TGCGCCAGCAGCCAAGATAAGAGGAGTGAAGCTTTCTTT
TRBD1 NA TRBJ2-1 TRBV28 CASSPGTGNLYNEQFF TGTGCCAGCAGTCCCGGGACAGGCAATCTATACAATGAGCAGTTCTTC
NA NA TRBJ1-2 TRBV27 CASSPGRGGYTF TGTGCCAGCAGCCCGGGGAGAGGCGGCTACACCTTC
NA NA TRBJ1-1 TRBV28 CASSFNFEAFF TGTGCCAGCAGTTTCAATTTTGAAGCTTTCTTT
TRBD1 NA TRBJ1-1 TRBV19 CASISGTVGEAFF TGTGCCAGTATCTCCGGGACAGTAGGTGAAGCTTTCTTT
TRBD1 NA TRBJ2-7 TRBV19 CASSGTGTPYEQYF TGTGCCAGTAGCGGGACAGGGACTCCCTACGAGCAGTACTTC
TRBD2 NA TRBJ2-1 TRBV5-6 CASSSRTSGSGNEQFF TGTGCCAGCAGCTCGAGGACTAGCGGGAGTGGCAATGAGCAGTTCTTC
TRBD2 NA TRBJ2-1 TRBV11-2 CASSKRLADNEQFF TGTGCCAGCAGCAAGAGACTAGCCGACAATGAGCAGTTCTTC
TRBD1 NA TRBJ1-1 TRBV7-2 CASRAGGPEAFF TGTGCCAGCAGAGCAGGGGGCCCTGAAGCTTTCTTT
NA NA TRBJ2-3 TRBV4-2 CASSQDFLWTTEISLDSTDTQYF TGTGCCAGCAGCCAAGATTTTCTGTGGACTACCGAGATATCCCTTGATAGCACAGATACGCAGTATTTT
NA NA TRBJ2-3 TRBV28 CASSFSSGSTDTQYF TGTGCCAGCAGTTTCTCCAGCGGAAGCACAGATACGCAGTATTTT
NA once TRBJ1-1 TRBV5-1 CASSLGLVDPTKGAEAFF TGCGCCAGCAGCTTGGGGCTAGTGGATCCGACAAAGGGGGCTGAAGCTTTCTTT
TRBD1 NA TRBJ2-3 TRBV5-1 CASSLAGQGTDTQYF TGCGCCAGCAGCTTGGCCGGACAGGGCACAGATACGCAGTATTTT
NA NA TRBJ2-2 TRBV13 CASSPGTYTGELFF TGTGCCAGCAGCCCAGGGACTTACACCGGGGAGCTGTTTTTT
NA NA TRBJ1-1 TRBV6-5 CASSTTRNTEAFF TGTGCCAGCAGCACCACAAGGAACACTGAAGCTTTCTTT
NA NA TRBJ2-2 TRBV6-5 CASSYSRGSGELFF TGTGCCAGCAGTTACTCTCGGGGATCCGGGGAGCTGTTTTTT
NA NA TRBJ2-1 TRBV29-1 CSVDRSNEQFF TGCAGCGTAGACAGGAGCAATGAGCAGTTCTTC
TRBD1 NA TRBJ2-5 TRBV5-6 CASSPGGWETQYF TGTGCCAGCAGCCCAGGGGGCTGGGAGACCCAGTACTTC
NA NA TRBJ2-7 TRBV13 CASSDSGAAIYEQYF TGTGCCAGCAGCGATAGCGGAGCTGCCATCTACGAGCAGTACTTC
NA NA TRBJ1-5 TRBV4-2 CASSQGPPGAQHF TGTGCCAGCAGCCAAGGGCCCCCAGGGGCCCAGCATTTT
NA NA TRBJ2-7 TRBV6-5 CASRFDRNTYEQYF TGTGCCAGCAGATTCGACAGGAACACCTACGAGCAGTACTTC
NA NA TRBJ1-6 TRBV30 CAWSVAGNNSPLHF TGTGCCTGGAGTGTAGCGGGAAACAATTCACCCCTCCACTTT
NA NA TRBJ1-1 TRBV28 CATIASEGNTEAFF TGTGCCACCATCGCATCGGAGGGGAACACTGAAGCTTTCTTT
TRBD2 NA TRBJ2-3 TRBV19 CATHSGRGTDTQYF TGTGCCACCCACAGCGGGAGGGGCACAGATACGCAGTATTTT
TRBD1 NA TRBJ1-4 TRBV9 CASSAVGGQGEKLFF TGTGCCAGCAGCGCCGTAGGGGGCCAGGGAGAAAAACTGTTTTTT
TRBD2 once TRBJ2-7 TRBV28 CASSFLSGVVEQYF TGTGCCAGCAGTTTTTTGAGCGGGGTGGTCGAGCAGTACTTC
NA NA TRBJ1-2 TRBV7-9 CASSLAGGPLGYTF TGTGCCAGCAGCTTAGCGGGCGGGCCACTTGGCTACACCTTC
NA once TRBJ2-1 TRBV21-1 CASSSVAGVQDLSFF TGTGCCAGCAGCTCCGTAGCGGGAGTTCAGGACCTTAGCTTCTTC
NA NA TRBJ1-5 TRBV4-1 CASSHQYTGNQPQHF TGCGCCAGCAGCCATCAGTATACAGGGAATCAGCCCCAGCATTTT